Each of the 2 T cell receptor beta chains below was sequenced from the same sample in a study of blood T cell repertoires in COVID-19. The protocol was immunoSEQ multiplex PCR, while the TCRdb copy is restricted to in-frame clones and leaves out a portion. The sample has 310,000 or so clones; over 75% are singletons. Sequencing was performed on peripheral blood. The receptors originated from a woman aged 45-65 years with active or convalescent COVID-19.

Remarks on this clone: This CDR3 is also generated by other DNA sequences in the sample. This rearrangement joins TRBV6-2 or TRBV6-3 to TRBJ1-2; 7 bases fit TRBD1. With V trimmed by 0 bases and J by 8 bases, 3 bases remained unmatched. The CDR3 is 13 amino acids. Germline V lookup: CDR1 MNHEY, CDR2 SVGEGT. CDR3 sequence (DNA): TGTGCCAGCAGTTACTCGAGGACAGGAGGCTACACCTTC. Translation: CASSYSRTGGYTF.

This sequence joins TRBV9 and TRBJ2-1, with D maybe TRBD1 (5 bases). Germline V gene data show CDR1 as SGDLS and CDR2 as YYNGEE. This CDR3 region has 15 residues. Deletions cut 0 bases from V and 9 bases from J, with 16 bases between. In nucleotides, the CDR3 is TGTGCCAGCAGCGTAGCACAGGTTGTATCTGGTGAGCAGTTCTTC. This gives the protein CASSVAQVVSGEQFF. Complete variable domain (other parts from reference TRBV9 and TRBJ2-1): DSGVTQTPKHLITATGQRVTLRCSPRSGDLSVYWYQQSLDQGLQFLIQYYNGEERAKGNILERFSAQQFPDLHSELNLSSLELGDSALYFCASSVAQVVSGEQFFGPGTRLTVL.